A selection of T cell receptor beta chains follows, all from one sample in a study of cytotoxic CD8 clonotypes in ibrutinib-treated CLL. Assay used: immunoSEQ multiplex PCR; TCRdb lists only in-frame clones, some missing. The sample records about 140,000 clones, around 80% being singletons. Sample: PBMCs, taken after 36 months of ibrutinib treatment. These receptors originate from a human donor with chronic lymphocytic leukemia. Each CDR3 is given with its conserved first and last residue. Each record gives: D gene, CDR3 length, clone size, V gene, J gene, CDR3 DNA, CDR3 protein. D genes are given only for firm matches. Clone size is not always given. Where it is, it says once, few, many or a class for expanded clones.

D gene: NA
CDR3 length: 15
clone size: NA
V gene: TRBV5-6
J gene: TRBJ2-7
CDR3 DNA: TGTGCCAGCAGCTATTTCCGGGGCGGAACCTACGAGCAGTACTTC
CDR3 protein: CASSYFRGGTYEQYF

D gene: NA
CDR3 length: 13
clone size: NA
V gene: TRBV7-2
J gene: TRBJ1-1
CDR3 DNA: TGTGCCAGCAGCCTAGGGGGGAGCACTGAAGCTTTCTTT
CDR3 protein: CASSLGGSTEAFF

D gene: NA
CDR3 length: 15
clone size: NA
V gene: TRBV6-1
J gene: TRBJ2-7
CDR3 DNA: TGTGCCAGCAGTGAAGGTCCCCAGGGAAACTACGAGCAGTACTTC
CDR3 protein: CASSEGPQGNYEQYF

D gene: TRBD2
CDR3 length: 15
clone size: NA
V gene: TRBV6-5
J gene: TRBJ2-7
CDR3 DNA: TGTGCCAGCAGTTCCCTGCTAGCGGAAGGCTACGAGCAGTACTTC
CDR3 protein: CASSSLLAEGYEQYF

D gene: NA
CDR3 length: 11
clone size: once
V gene: TRBV7-9
J gene: TRBJ2-7
CDR3 DNA: TGTGCCAGCAGCTTTACTTACGAGCAGTACTTC
CDR3 protein: CASSFTYEQYF

D gene: NA
CDR3 length: 14
clone size: NA
V gene: TRBV29-1
J gene: TRBJ2-2
CDR3 DNA: TGCAGCGTTGGGGGACCGCCGAACACCGGGGAGCTGTTTTTT
CDR3 protein: CSVGGPPNTGELFF

D gene: TRBD1
CDR3 length: 17
clone size: NA
V gene: TRBV5-1
J gene: TRBJ2-2
CDR3 DNA: TGCGCCAGCAGCCGGACATCTCAGACAGGGTGGGGCGGGGAGCTGTTTTTT
CDR3 protein: CASSRTSQTGWGGELFF

D gene: NA
CDR3 length: 16
clone size: once
V gene: TRBV18
J gene: TRBJ2-6
CDR3 DNA: TGTGCCAGCTCTCTAACGTCTGGGGTTGGGGCCAACGTCCTGACTTTC
CDR3 protein: CASSLTSGVGANVLTF

D gene: NA
CDR3 length: 13
clone size: NA
V gene: TRBV19
J gene: TRBJ2-5
CDR3 DNA: TGTGCCAGTAGGGGATGGGGTCGAGAGACCCAGTACTTC
CDR3 protein: CASRGWGRETQYF

D gene: NA
CDR3 length: 17
clone size: NA
V gene: TRBV2
J gene: TRBJ1-5
CDR3 DNA: TGTGCCAGCAGTGGACCCCTCGGGACCGCCAGAATGGCGCCCCAGCATTTT
CDR3 protein: CASSGPLGTARMAPQHF

D gene: NA
CDR3 length: 16
clone size: NA
V gene: TRBV7-2
J gene: TRBJ2-1
CDR3 DNA: TGTGCCAGCAGCTTAGGGTGGGGGCTCCGCTACAATGAGCAGTTCTTC
CDR3 protein: CASSLGWGLRYNEQFF

D gene: TRBD1
CDR3 length: 15
clone size: NA
V gene: TRBV30
J gene: TRBJ1-6
CDR3 DNA: TGTGCCAGAATGACCGGGACAGGGTGGAATTCACCCCTCCACTTT
CDR3 protein: CARMTGTGWNSPLHF

D gene: NA
CDR3 length: 15
clone size: NA
V gene: TRBV6-6
J gene: TRBJ2-1
CDR3 DNA: TGTGCCAGCAGAGAGCGGTCGAGCTCCTACAATGAGCAGTTCTTC
CDR3 protein: CASRERSSSYNEQFF

D gene: NA
CDR3 length: 16
clone size: NA
V gene: TRBV7-2
J gene: TRBJ2-3
CDR3 DNA: TGTGCCAGCAGCTTCGGGGCCGGGACTAGCACAGATACGCAGTATTTT
CDR3 protein: CASSFGAGTSTDTQYF

D gene: NA
CDR3 length: 13
clone size: NA
V gene: TRBV19
J gene: TRBJ1-1
CDR3 DNA: TGTGCCAGCGCAGTGGGGGAAAACACTGAAGCTTTCTTT
CDR3 protein: CASAVGENTEAFF

D gene: TRBD2
CDR3 length: 15
clone size: few
V gene: TRBV7-9
J gene: TRBJ2-7
CDR3 DNA: TGTGCCAGCAGCCCAGGACTAGGACCTGATAACGAGCAGTACTTC
CDR3 protein: CASSPGLGPDNEQYF

D gene: NA
CDR3 length: 9
clone size: NA
V gene: TRBV20-1
J gene: TRBJ1-1
CDR3 DNA: TGCAGTGTCCGCTCTGAAGCTTTCTTT
CDR3 protein: CSVRSEAFF

D gene: TRBD1
CDR3 length: 13
clone size: NA
V gene: TRBV28
J gene: TRBJ1-2
CDR3 DNA: TGTGCCAGCAGCCCGGACAGGGGGTATCCATCCACCTTC
CDR3 protein: CASSPDRGYPSTF

D gene: NA
CDR3 length: 14
clone size: NA
V gene: TRBV7-7
J gene: TRBJ1-6
CDR3 DNA: TGTGCCAGCAGTTTAACCCTGGGGAATTCACCCCTCCACTTT
CDR3 protein: CASSLTLGNSPLHF

D gene: TRBD1
CDR3 length: 14
clone size: NA
V gene: TRBV2
J gene: TRBJ1-3
CDR3 DNA: TGTGCCAGCAGTCCCAGGGGGTTCGGAAACACCATATATTTT
CDR3 protein: CASSPRGFGNTIYF

D gene: NA
CDR3 length: 13
clone size: few
V gene: TRBV10-2
J gene: TRBJ2-7
CDR3 DNA: TGCGCCAGCAGACTTTCAGCGGAGAGGGAGCAGTACTTC
CDR3 protein: CASRLSAEREQYF

D gene: TRBD2
CDR3 length: 14
clone size: NA
V gene: TRBV27
J gene: TRBJ2-5
CDR3 DNA: TGTGCCAGCGGCCCCGGGAGGGCTCAAGAGACCCAGTACTTC
CDR3 protein: CASGPGRAQETQYF

D gene: NA
CDR3 length: 14
clone size: NA
V gene: TRBV9
J gene: TRBJ2-3
CDR3 DNA: TGTGCCAGCAGCACCTCGCCGGGACTAGATACGCAGTATTTT
CDR3 protein: CASSTSPGLDTQYF

D gene: NA
CDR3 length: 15
clone size: NA
V gene: TRBV7-9
J gene: TRBJ2-5
CDR3 DNA: TGTGCCAGCAGCTTTCGACAGTCGGACCAAGAGACCCAGTACTTC
CDR3 protein: CASSFRQSDQETQYF

D gene: TRBD2
CDR3 length: 15
clone size: NA
V gene: TRBV19
J gene: TRBJ2-1
CDR3 DNA: TGTGCCAGTAGTCTCGGGACTAGCGGGAGGAATGAGCAGTTCTTC
CDR3 protein: CASSLGTSGRNEQFF

D gene: TRBD1
CDR3 length: 13
clone size: once
V gene: TRBV2
J gene: TRBJ1-2
CDR3 DNA: TGTGCCAGCAGTTCTACAGGGGGCCGCGGCTACACCTTC
CDR3 protein: CASSSTGGRGYTF

D gene: TRBD2
CDR3 length: 16
clone size: NA
V gene: TRBV6-5
J gene: TRBJ2-2
CDR3 DNA: TGTGCCAGCAGTTCAATACAGCGGGGTAACACCGGGGAGCTGTTTTTT
CDR3 protein: CASSSIQRGNTGELFF

D gene: TRBD2
CDR3 length: 15
clone size: NA
V gene: TRBV7-8
J gene: TRBJ2-7
CDR3 DNA: TGTGCCAGCAGCTTGACGCGGGAGTGGATCTACGAGCAGTACTTC
CDR3 protein: CASSLTREWIYEQYF

D gene: NA
CDR3 length: 14
clone size: NA
V gene: TRBV6-5
J gene: TRBJ1-1
CDR3 DNA: TGTGCCAGCAGCCCTCAATTGGGGGTCGCTGAAGCTTTCTTT
CDR3 protein: CASSPQLGVAEAFF

D gene: NA
CDR3 length: 15
clone size: NA
V gene: TRBV5-1
J gene: TRBJ2-1
CDR3 DNA: TGCGCCAGCAGCTCCGCTAGCTTTCTAGGGCATGAGCAGTTCTTC
CDR3 protein: CASSSASFLGHEQFF

D gene: TRBD2
CDR3 length: 15
clone size: medium-sized
V gene: TRBV13
J gene: TRBJ2-7
CDR3 DNA: TGTGCCAGCAGCTCGAAACCCGGACTAGAGGGCGAGCAGTACTTC
CDR3 protein: CASSSKPGLEGEQYF

D gene: TRBD1
CDR3 length: 15
clone size: NA
V gene: TRBV6-4
J gene: TRBJ1-6
CDR3 DNA: TGTGCCAGCAGCGAAGAGGCAGGGGGAAATTCACCCCTCCACTTT
CDR3 protein: CASSEEAGGNSPLHF

D gene: NA
CDR3 length: 14
clone size: NA
V gene: TRBV28
J gene: TRBJ2-7
CDR3 DNA: TGTGCCAGCAGTTTATTGGCAGGGTCACACGAGCAGTACTTC
CDR3 protein: CASSLLAGSHEQYF

D gene: TRBD1
CDR3 length: 14
clone size: NA
V gene: TRBV7-9
J gene: TRBJ1-4
CDR3 DNA: TGTGCCAGCAGCTTCTTGACAGGGGGTGAAAAACTGTTTTTT
CDR3 protein: CASSFLTGGEKLFF

D gene: TRBD2
CDR3 length: 14
clone size: NA
V gene: TRBV5-1
J gene: TRBJ2-1
CDR3 DNA: TGCGCCAGCAGCACTGGACTAGCGGACAATGAGCAGTTCTTC
CDR3 protein: CASSTGLADNEQFF

D gene: TRBD1
CDR3 length: 14
clone size: NA
V gene: TRBV5-1
J gene: TRBJ1-2
CDR3 DNA: TGCGCCAGCAGCATTCTGACAGGGTCCTATGGCTACACCTTC
CDR3 protein: CASSILTGSYGYTF

D gene: NA
CDR3 length: 13
clone size: NA
V gene: TRBV29-1
J gene: TRBJ2-7
CDR3 DNA: TGCAGCGTTGGGAATATGGCCGCCTACGAGCAGTACTTC
CDR3 protein: CSVGNMAAYEQYF

D gene: TRBD2
CDR3 length: 17
clone size: NA
V gene: TRBV5-1
J gene: TRBJ2-3
CDR3 DNA: TGCGCCAGCAGCTTATGGTCTAGCGGGGATAGCACAGATACGCAGTATTTT
CDR3 protein: CASSLWSSGDSTDTQYF

D gene: NA
CDR3 length: 15
clone size: NA
V gene: TRBV6-5
J gene: TRBJ1-3
CDR3 DNA: TGTGCCAGCCGAAAACAACGGGTCTCTGGAAACACCATATATTTT
CDR3 protein: CASRKQRVSGNTIYF

D gene: TRBD1
CDR3 length: 15
clone size: NA
V gene: TRBV27
J gene: TRBJ1-2
CDR3 DNA: TGTGCCAGCAGTTTCTCAGGGGGCGCCGGCTATGGCTACACCTTC
CDR3 protein: CASSFSGGAGYGYTF

D gene: NA
CDR3 length: 16
clone size: NA
V gene: TRBV7-9
J gene: TRBJ1-3
CDR3 DNA: TGTGCCAGCAGCTTAGTGGGGGCTCTCTCTGGAAACACCATATATTTT
CDR3 protein: CASSLVGALSGNTIYF

D gene: TRBD2
CDR3 length: 14
clone size: NA
V gene: TRBV7-9
J gene: TRBJ2-5
CDR3 DNA: TGTGCCAGCAGCCCCGGACTAGAACAAGAGACCCAGTACTTC
CDR3 protein: CASSPGLEQETQYF

D gene: TRBD1
CDR3 length: 15
clone size: NA
V gene: TRBV19
J gene: TRBJ2-1
CDR3 DNA: TGTGCCAGTGGGAGGACAGGGGGTTCCTACAATGAGCAGTTCTTC
CDR3 protein: CASGRTGGSYNEQFF

D gene: NA
CDR3 length: 10
clone size: NA
V gene: TRBV28
J gene: TRBJ2-3
CDR3 DNA: TGTGCCACTTCCTTGGATACGCAGTATTTT
CDR3 protein: CATSLDTQYF

D gene: NA
CDR3 length: 16
clone size: NA
V gene: TRBV19
J gene: TRBJ2-2
CDR3 DNA: TGTGCCAGTAGTATCCCCCGGGCCGCGAACACCGGGGAGCTGTTTTTT
CDR3 protein: CASSIPRAANTGELFF

D gene: NA
CDR3 length: 14
clone size: NA
V gene: TRBV18
J gene: TRBJ2-1
CDR3 DNA: TGTGCCAGCTCACCACCATACCCCAACAATGAGCAGTTCTTC
CDR3 protein: CASSPPYPNNEQFF

D gene: NA
CDR3 length: 14
clone size: once
V gene: TRBV5-1
J gene: TRBJ1-6
CDR3 DNA: TGCGCCAGCAGCTTGGGACAGAATAATTCACCCCTCCACTTT
CDR3 protein: CASSLGQNNSPLHF